The clone carrying this TCR beta chain came up a few times. Its matching antigen is unknown. This entry comes from a study of vaccination and CD4 T cells after COVID-19. Looking at the study overall: Overlapping spike peptides of SARS-CoV-2, HCoV-NL63, HCoV-OC43 and HCoV-229E stimulated the cells.

Study observations and caveats: A nonsignificant median increase from around 21 to 38 SARS-CoV-2-reactive clonotypes was observed.

The CDR3 has 16 residues. The germline CDR1 and CDR2 sequences are SGHVS and FQNEAQ. Between the trimmed V and J ends, which lost 1 base and 7 bases, there was a span of 17 bases. The Oncomine TCR Beta short-read assay sequenced DNA from cultured CD4+ T cells. TCRdb called the PCR reads again in MiXCR, with one record for every CDR3 protein. The sample includes 28,000 or so distinct CDR3 sequences, approximately 37% of them seen just once. Treatment described: roughly 10-day PBMC culture with coronavirus spike peptide pools or control peptides (ViraFEST assay). Under the ViraFEST approach, antigen-specific T cells were expanded with peptide pools and TCRs subsequently sequenced.

The origin of this receptor is a human donor who had recovered from COVID-19. This chain connects TRBV7-8 to TRBJ2-1; maybe TRBD1 (6 bases). The material sequenced was CD4+ T cells from blood, cultured in vitro. This chain's CDR3 is CASSLVTAGTSNEQFF. CDR3 in DNA: TGTGCCAGCAGCTTAGTAACGGCAGGGACATCGAATGAGCAGTTCTTC.